This passage covers 27 T cell receptor beta chains from one sample sequenced in a study of CD8 T cells in ankylosing spondylitis. TCRdb analysed the 5' RACE reads with MiXCR anew, one entry per CDR3 protein. The table lists 130,000 or so distinct CDR3 sequences, roughly 6.6% of them singletons, with 12% in the top ten. Sequencing was performed on blood, either unsorted or a sorted T cell fraction (not recorded which). These receptors were obtained from a male donor with ankylosing spondylitis or in good health (not recorded which).

The chain recombines TRBV6-2 or TRBV6-3 with TRBJ1-2; a weak D match, TRBD1 (5 bases). With 2 bases removed from V and 0 bases from J, the gap between germline ends came to 25 bases. Germline CDR1 MNHEY, CDR2 SVGEGT. CDR3 length: 20 amino acids. The CDR3 DNA follows: TGTGCCAGCAGTTACAACTTTCGACAGCCAGCAATACCCTCTAACTATGGCTACACCTTC. It yields the protein CASSYNFRQPAIPSNYGYTF.

Ten or more counts support this clonotype. The chain employs TRBV6-1 and TRBJ1-4; 7 bases match TRBD1. The CDR3 runs to 14 residues. V was clipped by 6 bases and J by 7 bases; unmatched bases: 8. Germline-derived CDR1 and CDR2 are MNHNS and SASEGT. CDR3 sequence: CASRTTGVGEKLFF. The CDR3 region has the DNA TGTGCCAGCAGGACAACAGGGGTTGGTGAAAAACTGTTTTTT.

In this sample, this clonotype turned up many times. The CDR3, as DNA: TGTGCCAGCAGCCAAGCCCCGAACACTGAAGCTTTCTTT. This gives the protein CASSQAPNTEAFF. The J gene is TRBJ1-1, the V gene TRBV4-2, with unresolved D. CDR1 is LGHNA and CDR2 is YNFKEQ in the germline V gene. The length of the CDR3 is 13 residues. Deletions cut 1 base from V and 1 base from J, with 4 bases between.

This clonotype occurred many times. This chain joins TRBV6-1 and TRBJ1-2; 9 bases are shared with TRBD1. The V gene's germline CDR1 is MNHNS and CDR2 SASEGT. This CDR3 is 13 amino acids long. J gave up 8 bases and V 5 bases, and 6 bases lay outside the gene matches. CDR3 bases: TGTGCCAGCAGTCAGGGACAGGGCAGAGGCTACACCTTC. Its translation: CASSQGQGRGYTF.

With respect to this clonotype: Being one base from a much bigger clone, this may be a read error. This sequence joins TRBV5-1 and TRBJ1-6; 7 positions agree with TRBD1. The J segment lost 10 bases and the V segment lost 0 bases, leaving 4 bases of the junction unmatched. Looked up from germline, CDR1 is SGHRS and CDR2 is YFSETQ. The CDR3 is 14 residues long. CDR3 coding DNA: TGCGCCAGCAGCTTGGCACAGGGGCTGTCACCCCTCCACTTT. Amino acid sequence: CASSLAQGLSPLHF.

At least ten counts were recorded for this clonotype. The rearrangement joins TRBV5-1 to TRBJ2-1, with 7 bases aligning to TRBD2. Losses at the gene ends were 0 bases for V and 0 bases for J; bases not matched to a gene: 6. CDR1 and CDR2 from the germline V gene are SGHRS and YFSETQ. This CDR3 has 17 amino acids. The CDR3 loop is CASSLGSTSFSYNEQFF. The CDR3, as DNA: TGCGCCAGCAGCTTGGGCTCGACTAGCTTCTCCTACAATGAGCAGTTCTTC. Drawing the rest from reference TRBV5-1 and TRBJ2-1, the complete variable domain is KAGVTQTPRYLIKTRGQQVTLSCSPISGHRSVSWYQQTPGQGLQFLFEYFSETQRNKGNFPGRFSGRQFSNSRSEMNVSTLELGDSALYLCASSLGSTSFSYNEQFFGPGTRLTVL.

This clonotype was counted ten times or more. In DNA, the CDR3 is TGCGCCAGCAGCTTGGTTGAGGGGGGGAACACTGAAGCTTTCTTT. Protein: CASSLVEGGNTEAFF. V usage is TRBV5-1 and J usage is TRBJ1-1; TRBD1 might be the D (6 bases). The CDR3 has 15 residues. Trimming cost V 0 bases and J 1 base, with 10 bases left between them. CDR1 is SGHRS and CDR2 is YFSETQ in the germline V gene.

This clonotype was detected once. The rearrangement links TRBV4-3 to TRBJ1-1; D not resolved. The CDR3 length is 13 residues. Germline CDR1 reads LGHNA; CDR2 reads YSLEER. The V end was cut by 1 base, the J end by 6 bases, with 9 bases between. CDR3 DNA: TGCGCCAGCAGCCAAGGGCTGGGTGCTGAAGCTTTCTTT. This codes for CASSQGLGAEAFF.

In its sample, this clonotype was seen many times. V and J are TRBV28 and TRBJ1-6; D is possibly TRBD1 (6 bases). With 5 bases removed from V and 9 bases from J, the gap between germline ends came to 14 bases. The CDR3 has 14 residues. CDR1 and CDR2 from the germline V gene are MDHEN and SYDVKM. CDR3 protein: CASSTGTLGSPLHF. The CDR3 DNA reads as TGTGCCAGCAGTACCGGGACACTTGGTTCACCCCTCCACTTT.

This clonotype was counted many times. CDR3 DNA sequence: TGTGCCACCAGTAAAGGGGGGAGCACAGATACGCAGTATTTT. It specifies CATSKGGSTDTQYF. The V and J genes are TRBV24-1 and TRBJ2-3; D possibly matches TRBD1 or TRBD2 (6 bases each). Deletions cut 6 bases from V and 0 bases from J, with 9 bases between. This CDR3 contains 14 residues. The germline V gene encodes CDR1 KGHDR and CDR2 SFDVKD.

This clonotype appeared a few times. V usage is TRBV5-1 and J usage is TRBJ1-1, with D possibly being TRBD1 (5 bases). The germline V gene encodes CDR1 SGHRS and CDR2 YFSETQ. Between the trimmed V and J ends, which lost 4 bases and 4 bases, there was a span of 14 bases. The CDR3 covers 14 residues. The CDR3 spells CASSLETASTEAFF. DNA for the CDR3: TGCGCCAGCAGCCTGGAGACAGCGAGCACTGAAGCTTTCTTT.

This clonotype was counted at least ten times. The chain combines TRBV6-5 with TRBJ1-1; tentative D call: TRBD1 (6 bases). Looked up from germline, CDR1 is MNHEY and CDR2 is SVGAGI. CDR3 length equals 13 residues. Trimming left V 3 bases short and J 10 bases short, with 15 bases between. CDR3: CASSYLQGSGAFF. The DNA for the CDR3 is TGTGCCAGCAGTTATTTACAGGGTTCCGGAGCTTTCTTT.

In its sample, this clonotype was seen a few times. The V call is TRBV18, the J call TRBJ1-1, with a possible D match to TRBD1 (6 bases). The CDR3 spans 16 residues. The ends were cut back, 2 bases at V and 0 bases at J, with 13 bases in the middle. CDR1 is KGHSH, CDR2 LQKENI, per germline. The DNA for the CDR3 is TGTGCCAGCTCACCAGGTTACAGGGACATGAACACTGAAGCTTTCTTT. It specifies CASSPGYRDMNTEAFF.

In its sample, this clonotype was seen many times. This chain joins TRBV29-1 and TRBJ1-1, with a possible D match to TRBD1 (5 bases). This CDR3 has 12 residues. V lost 3 bases to trimming and J lost 6 bases, with 11 bases between them. Germline V lookup: CDR1 SQVTM, CDR2 ANQGSEA. CDR3 amino acids: CSVEAREAEAFF. Here the CDR3 DNA reads TGCAGCGTTGAGGCCAGGGAAGCTGAAGCTTTCTTT.

This clonotype occurred many times. V is TRBV12-3 or TRBV12-4 and J is TRBJ1-2; D call uncertain. The CDR3 is made up of 14 amino acids. Deletions cut 1 base from V and 5 bases from J, with 11 bases between. The CDR3 DNA sequence: TGTGCCAGCAGTTTAGTGGGAGGGTATTATGGCTACACCTTC. This gives the protein CASSLVGGYYGYTF.

This clonotype was seen many times. The CDR3 DNA is TGTGCCAGCTCACCACTCCGGGACAGGGGGGCATATTCACCCCTCCACTTT. It translates to CASSPLRDRGAYSPLHF. This chain connects TRBV18 to TRBJ1-6, with 11 bases identical to TRBD1. The ends lost 1 base at V and 8 bases at J; junction bases unmatched: 7. CDR3 size: 17 residues. From germline, CDR1 is KGHSH and CDR2 LQKENI.

There are a few counts of this clonotype. A much larger clonotype is one base distant, so this may be a read error. The chain joins TRBV20-1 to TRBJ2-2; possible D gene TRBD1, 6 bases. CDR1 and CDR2 (germline): DFQATT, SNEGSKA (reference sequence). The CDR3 extends over 15 amino acids. The CDR3 region has the DNA TGCTGTGCTGAACCGGGACACAGGAACACCGGGGAGCTGTTTTTT. Translated, it gives CCAEPGHRNTGELFF.

This clonotype occurred many times. The chain uses TRBV5-1 and TRBJ1-6; 7 nucleotides match TRBD1. The CDR3 has 14 amino acids. After removal of 4 bases from V and 7 bases from J, the junction contained 5 bases not matched to a gene. Germline CDR1 is SGHRS and CDR2 is YFSETQ. The CDR3: CASSTGTVNSPLHF. The CDR3 nucleotides are TGCGCCAGCAGCACTGGGACAGTAAATTCACCCCTCCACTTT. Drawing the rest from reference TRBV5-1 and TRBJ1-6, the complete variable domain is KAGVTQTPRYLIKTRGQQVTLSCSPISGHRSVSWYQQTPGQGLQFLFEYFSETQRNKGNFPGRFSGRQFSNSRSEMNVSTLELGDSALYLCASSTGTVNSPLHFGNGTRLTVT.

This clonotype was seen repeatedly, ten times or more. This rearrangement joins TRBV6-2 or TRBV6-3 to TRBJ2-1; TRBD1 might be the D (5 bases). The V gene's germline CDR1 is MNHEY and CDR2 SVGEGT. Trimming removed 0 bases from V and 5 bases from J, with 5 bases in between. CDR3 length: 13 residues. This CDR3 is CASSYSDNNEQFF. The CDR3 coding sequence is TGTGCCAGCAGTTACTCGGACAACAATGAGCAGTTCTTC.

This clonotype was seen ten or more times. This chain joins TRBV3-1 and TRBJ2-5; TRBD2 matches 11 bases. J was trimmed by 2 bases and V by 4 bases; bases with no gene match: 6. The CDR3 has 16 amino acids. Germline V gives CDR1 LGHDT, CDR2 YNNKEL (reference sequence). Here the CDR3 DNA reads TGTGCCAGCAGCCCTTGGACTAGCGGGTTGCAAGAGACCCAGTACTTC. It yields the protein CASSPWTSGLQETQYF.

This clonotype was counted many times. The chain links TRBV5-6 to TRBJ2-2; the D gene could be TRBD1 or TRBD2 (6 bases each). The V gene's germline CDR1 is SGHDT and CDR2 YYEEEE. The CDR3 runs to 15 residues. Trimming left V 2 bases short and J 3 bases short, with 11 bases between. CDR3 sequence reads: CASSFPGADTGELFF. DNA for the CDR3: TGTGCCAGCAGCTTTCCGGGGGCTGACACCGGGGAGCTGTTTTTT.

In its sample, this clonotype was seen many times. The chain has TRBV7-3 and TRBJ1-2, with a tentative D call TRBD1 (6 bases). The CDR3 has 14 amino acids. V was trimmed by 2 bases and J by 8 bases, leaving 15 bases between them. Per the germline V gene, CDR1 is SGHTA and CDR2 is FQGTGA. CDR3 DNA: TGTGCCAGCAGCTTATCCCCAGGGGTTTCGGGCTACACCTTC. Protein sequence: CASSLSPGVSGYTF.

This clonotype came up many times. The chain links TRBV7-2 to TRBJ2-3; TRBD2 is a possible D gene (5 bases). The germline gives CDR1 SGHTA, CDR2 FQGNSA. V was clipped by 0 bases and J by 5 bases, with 12 bases between them. The CDR3 totals 15 residues. CDR3 sequence: CASSLAPGGKDTQYF. The CDR3 DNA reads as TGTGCCAGCAGCTTAGCACCAGGAGGAAAAGATACGCAGTATTTT.

This clonotype was recorded at least ten times. The chain recombines TRBV6-2 or TRBV6-3 with TRBJ1-1; 7 bases agree with TRBD1. Germline CDR1 and CDR2: MNHEY and SVGEGT. There are 16 residues in the CDR3. With 2 bases clipped from V and 7 bases from J, the junction kept 13 bases outside the gene matches. Here the CDR3 reads CASSYPSAGGRGEAFF. The CDR3 region has the DNA TGTGCCAGCAGTTACCCCTCCGCAGGGGGAAGGGGTGAAGCTTTCTTT.

This clonotype occurred many times. The V call is TRBV30, the J call TRBJ2-7; TRBD1 matches 10 bases. Germline V gene data show CDR1 as GTSNPN and CDR2 as SVGIG (reference sequence). The CDR3 covers 14 residues. V gave up 0 bases and J gave up 3 bases; unmatched junction bases: 2. As DNA, the CDR3 is TGTGCCTGGAGTGTAGACAGGGGGCTCTACGAGCAGTACTTC. Protein: CAWSVDRGLYEQYF.

This clonotype was counted ten times or more. V usage is TRBV20-1 and J usage is TRBJ1-1, with TRBD1 matching over 8 bases. Germline V gene data show CDR1 as DFQATT and CDR2 as SNEGSKA (reference sequence). CDR3 length: 14 residues. After removal of 3 bases from V and 4 bases from J, the junction contained 7 bases not matched to a gene. In nucleotides, the CDR3 is TGCAGTGCTAGGAGGGGACAGGCACGCACTGAAGCTTTCTTT. Its protein product is CSARRGQARTEAFF.

This clonotype was observed at least ten times. The chain carries TRBV11-2 and TRBJ2-7; D may be TRBD1 (5 bases). There are 14 residues in the CDR3. Germline CDR1 and CDR2: SGHAT and FQNNGV. The V and J ends lost 5 bases and 3 bases respectively, with 14 bases between them. CDR3 sequence: CASSRGLGHYEQYF. DNA for the CDR3: TGTGCCAGCAGCCGTGGGTTGGGGCACTACGAGCAGTACTTC.